Below, 15 T cell receptor beta chains from the same sample are listed, as sequenced in a study of T cell responses to AZD1222 COVID-19 vaccine. Using immunoSEQ multiplex PCR, the repertoire was profiled, and TCRdb retains in-frame clones only, with some absent. The table has about 81,000 clones, around 93% seen once. Here the sequenced sample was peripheral blood, taken 28 days after the second AZD1222 dose. These receptors were obtained from an adult who received the AZD1222 COVID-19 vaccine.

A word on this clone: Other DNA sequences in this specimen translate into the identical CDR3. The chain employs TRBV11-2 and TRBJ2-3; D ambiguous. Germline CDR1 reads SGHAT; CDR2 reads FQNNGV. Trimming took 1 base from V and 6 from J, leaving 5 bases between them. The CDR3 is 12 residues long. The CDR3 coding sequence is TGTGCCAGCAGCTTAGTGTCGGATACGCAGTATTTT. It codes for CASSLVSDTQYF.

V and J are TRBV28 and TRBJ2-7; D not resolved. CDR1 and CDR2 from the germline V gene are MDHEN and SYDVKM. This CDR3 has 11 amino acids. The V end lost 7 bases, the J end lost 0 bases, and 4 bases lay between the germline ends. The CDR3 is CASTDSYEQYF. In nucleotides, the CDR3 is TGTGCCAGCACAGACTCCTACGAGCAGTACTTC.

The CDR3 loop reads CASSQEWRGVGYNEQFF. The CDR3 DNA reads TGTGCCAGCAGCCAAGAGTGGCGGGGGGTCGGCTACAATGAGCAGTTCTTC. V and J are TRBV14 and TRBJ2-1, with TRBD2 identical over 8 bases. Germline V gene sequence: CDR1 SGHDN, CDR2 FVKESK. This CDR3 has 17 residues. After removal of 0 bases from V and 3 bases from J, the junction contained 7 bases not matched to a gene.

V and J are TRBV24-1 and TRBJ2-7; 10 bases fit TRBD1. Germline V gives CDR1 KGHDR, CDR2 SFDVKD. The CDR3 extends over 15 amino acids. V shed 9 bases, J shed 5 bases, and the junction held 12 bases outside the gene matches. CDR3 sequence: CATSTPGQGSDEQYF. CDR3 DNA: TGTGCCACCTCGACCCCGGGACAGGGGAGTGACGAGCAGTACTTC.

In this sample, this clone turned up once. The chain recombines TRBV18 with TRBJ2-3, with 10 positions matching TRBD1. The CDR3 covers 19 residues. Germline V gene data show CDR1 as KGHSH and CDR2 as LQKENI. J was trimmed by 1 base and V by 2 bases; bases with no gene match: 12. The CDR3 loop is CASSPIGTGARVGTDTQYF. DNA for the CDR3: TGTGCCAGCTCACCAATCGGGACAGGGGCCAGAGTGGGCACAGATACGCAGTATTTT.

V is TRBV11-1 and J is TRBJ2-7; D is possibly TRBD1 (5 bases). Germline-derived CDR1 and CDR2 are SGHAT and FQDESV (reference sequence). The length of the CDR3 is 14 residues. V lost 5 bases and J 1 base, leaving 12 bases between the germline ends. The CDR3 sequence is CASSRLGQSYEQYF. CDR3 DNA sequence: TGTGCCAGCAGCCGGCTGGGGCAGTCCTACGAGCAGTACTTC.

The chain links TRBV30 to TRBJ2-2; the match to TRBD1 covers 7 bases. This CDR3 spans 15 amino acids. Germline V gives CDR1 GTSNPN, CDR2 SVGIG (reference sequence). The J segment lost 4 bases and the V segment lost 2 bases, leaving 7 bases of the junction unmatched. As DNA, the CDR3 is TGTGCCTGGAGTAGGGGCAGGGGGACCACCGGGGAGCTGTTTTTT. Translation gives CAWSRGRGTTGELFF.

The gene calls are TRBV28 and TRBJ1-2; TRBD1 agrees at 11 bases. V was pared by 4 bases and J by 7 bases, with 11 bases of the junction left unmatched. The germline CDR1 and CDR2 sequences are MDHEN and SYDVKM. CDR3 length: 16 residues. CDR3 nucleotides: TGTGCCAGCAGTTCCGGACAGGGGGCGCGTCAAGGTGGCTACACCTTC. It is translated as CASSSGQGARQGGYTF.

In its sample, this clone was seen once. The J gene is TRBJ2-7, the V gene TRBV9; D may be TRBD2 (5 bases). This CDR3 spans 16 amino acids. Germline CDR1 SGDLS, CDR2 YYNGEE. V was shortened by 4 bases and J by 0 bases, with 17 bases between the two germline ends. The CDR3 here is CASSIGSSAVSYEQYF. As DNA, the CDR3 is TGTGCCAGCAGCATAGGGAGTAGCGCAGTCTCCTACGAGCAGTACTTC.

The rearrangement links TRBV28 to TRBJ2-5, with D possibly being TRBD2 (5 bases). Germline V gene lookup returns CDR1 MDHEN and CDR2 SYDVKM. The CDR3 spans 16 residues. Trimming stripped 2 bases from V and 1 base from J, with 14 bases between. CDR3 sequence: CASSLVGSELQETQYF. CDR3 bases: TGTGCCAGCAGTTTAGTCGGTAGCGAGCTCCAAGAGACCCAGTACTTC.

The chain joins TRBV5-1 to TRBJ1-2, with a possible D match to TRBD1 (5 bases). Trimming pared 2 bases from V and 8 bases from J, leaving 13 bases between. Germline values: CDR1 SGHRS, CDR2 YFSETQ. CDR3 size: 13 residues. CDR3 coding DNA: TGCGCCAGCAGCTTAGGAGGGGCTCAGGGCTACACCTTC. It encodes CASSLGGAQGYTF.

The V and J genes are TRBV28 and TRBJ1-2, with TRBD1 identical over 7 bases. From germline, CDR1 is MDHEN and CDR2 SYDVKM. V lost 4 bases and J lost 4; bases outside the gene matches: 15. This CDR3 region has 17 residues. The CDR3 DNA reads as TGTGCCAGCAGTTCCACGACGGCGTCAGGGGGAACCTATGGCTACACCTTC. This encodes CASSSTTASGGTYGYTF.

The chain combines TRBV18 with TRBJ1-2, with TRBD1 as a possible D gene (5 bases). The V gene lost 3 bases and the J gene lost 4 bases, with 15 bases spanning the gap. Looked up from germline, CDR1 is KGHSH and CDR2 is LQKENI. This CDR3 spans 15 amino acids. The CDR3 spells CASSPRDGRIYGYTF. Written as DNA, the CDR3 is TGTGCCAGCTCACCCCGGGACGGAAGAATCTATGGCTACACCTTC.

Concerning this clone: One junction end disagrees with the germline gene, perhaps due to a read error. The chain uses TRBV28 and TRBJ1-4, with D unclear. CDR1 is MDHEN, CDR2 SYDVKM, per germline. The CDR3 totals 16 residues. The CDR3 sequence: CASRRTTDKIGERLFF. The CDR3 nucleotides read TGTGCCAGCAGGAGGACTACCGATAAGATAGGTGAAAGACTGTTTTTT. Full variable domain (remainder filled in from reference TRBV28 and TRBJ1-4): DVKVTQSSRYLVKRTGEKVFLECVQDMDHENMFWYRQDPGLGLRLIYFSYDVKMKEKGDIPEGYSVSREKKERFSLILESASTNQTSMYLCASRRTTDKIGERLFFGSGTQLSVL.

This clone was found once. This sequence joins TRBV5-1 and TRBJ1-1, with 8 positions matching TRBD1. Germline-derived CDR1 and CDR2 are SGHRS and YFSETQ. The CDR3 loop spans 14 amino acids. With 6 bases clipped from V and 0 bases from J, the junction kept 4 bases outside the gene matches. CDR3 coding DNA: TGCGCCAGCACCAGACAGGGGATGAACACTGAAGCTTTCTTT. Translated: CASTRQGMNTEAFF.